A single sample gave rise to the 7 T cell receptor beta chains below, sequenced in a study of blood T cell repertoires in COVID-19. Clones were read by immunoSEQ multiplex PCR, and TCRdb kept only the in-frame ones, dropping some. The sample records 200,000 to 250,000 clones, nearly 90% being singletons. The material sequenced was PBMCs or T cells enriched from blood (not recorded which). Receptors were obtained from a man aged 25-40 years who had been exposed to COVID-19.

The V call is TRBV2, the J call TRBJ2-1; 7 bases are a match to TRBD1. The CDR3 has 16 amino acids. Germline CDR1 reads SNHLY; CDR2 reads FYNNEI. V lost 8 bases, J lost 2 bases, and 12 bases stayed unmatched. The CDR3 loop is CASRGRKTGTYNEQFF. The DNA for the CDR3 is TGTGCCAGCCGGGGCCGAAAGACAGGGACCTACAATGAGCAGTTCTTC. The variable domain in full, with the rest retrieved from reference TRBV2 and TRBJ2-1, is EPEVTQTPSHQVTQMGQEVILRCVPISNHLYFYWYRQILGQKVEFLVSFYNNEISEKSEIFDDQFSVERPDGSNFTLKIRSTKLEDSAMYFCASRGRKTGTYNEQFFGPGTRLTVL.

This rearrangement joins TRBV7-2 to TRBJ1-5; no definite D call. The CDR3 covers 13 residues. The V end was cut by 5 bases, the J end by 7 bases, with 12 bases between. CDR1 is SGHTA, CDR2 FQGNSA, per germline. The CDR3 loop reads CASSLWRNQPQHF. The CDR3 nucleotides read TGTGCCAGCAGCCTCTGGAGGAACCAGCCCCAGCATTTT.

This chain connects TRBV13 to TRBJ2-1; the D gene is possibly TRBD2 (6 bases). Trimming shortened V by 0 bases and J by 4 bases, and 16 bases separated the two germline ends. The CDR3 sequence is 17 residues long. Germline V gene lookup returns CDR1 PRHDT and CDR2 FYEKMQ (reference sequence). The CDR3 coding sequence is TGTGCCAGCAGCTTAGGTTCTCTAGTAGCGGTTTACAATGAGCAGTTCTTC. Protein product: CASSLGSLVAVYNEQFF.

The CDR3 loop is CASGFGSEGANTEAFF. The CDR3 region has the DNA TGTGCTAGTGGTTTCGGATCTGAGGGGGCAAACACTGAAGCTTTCTTT. The chain is built from TRBV12-5 and TRBJ1-1; 7 nucleotides line up with TRBD1. The CDR3 has 16 residues. Germline-derived CDR1 and CDR2 are LGHNT and FRNRAP. Losses at the gene ends were 3 bases for V and 2 bases for J; bases not matched to a gene: 9. Using reference TRBV12-5 and TRBJ1-1 for the parts outside the CDR3, the full variable domain is DARVTQTPRHKVTEMGQEVTMRCQPILGHNTVFWYRQTMMQGLELLAYFRNRAPLDDSGMPKDRFSAEMPDATLATLKIQPSEPRDSAVYFCASGFGSEGANTEAFFGQGTRLTVV.

The rearrangement uses TRBV4-1 and TRBJ1-5; tentative D call: TRBD1 (6 bases). CDR1 is MGHRA and CDR2 is YSYEKL in the germline V gene. V was pared by 1 base and J by 0 bases, with 13 bases between. This CDR3 spans 17 amino acids. CDR3 bases: TGCGCCAGCAGCCAAGCCGGTCAGGGGTATAGCAATCAGCCCCAGCATTTT. Translated: CASSQAGQGYSNQPQHF.

The chain has TRBV21-1 and TRBJ1-5; the DNA was not used to check the table's D call, TRBD1. TRBV21-1 is shown as a pseudogene. This CDR3 region has 16 residues. The DNA of the CDR3 is TGTGCCAGCAGCAAAGAGGGAAGACAGGTCTGGGAGCCCCAGCATTTT. Its protein is CASSKEGRQVWEPQHF.

V and J are TRBV5-1 and TRBJ1-5; no reliable D call. Germline V gene data show CDR1 as SGHRS and CDR2 as YFSETQ. V was clipped by 4 bases and J by 2 bases, with 10 bases between them. The CDR3 runs to 14 residues. CDR3 loop: CASSHEGGNQPQHF. Here the CDR3 DNA reads TGCGCCAGCAGCCACGAGGGAGGCAATCAGCCCCAGCATTTT.